These T cell receptor beta chains were read from a single sample in a study of blood T cell repertoires in COVID-19. Sequenced by immunoSEQ multiplex PCR; TCRdb stores in-frame clones only, minus some. The data show more than 200,000 clones, with roughly 84% seen just once and 7% to 8.5% held by the top ten. Sample: PBMCs or T cells enriched from blood (not recorded which). The receptors shown here come from a man aged 25-40 years in a cohort exposed to, infected with or recovered from COVID-19 (not recorded which). Both conserved end residues are part of each CDR3. The D gene is left open where the match is weak. Only part of the rows carry a size: once, few, many, or a class if the clone is expanded.

TRBJ2-1	TRBV7-7	15	NA	TRBD2	TGTGCTAGCAGCTTACGCAGCGGGGATTACAATGAGCAGTTCTTC	CASSLRSGDYNEQFF
TRBJ1-4	TRBV15	18	NA	NA	TGTGCCACCAGCAGAGATCCCGACAGCGAAGCAACTAATGAAAAACTGTTTTTT	CATSRDPDSEATNEKLFF
TRBJ1-1	TRBV27	17	NA	TRBD1	TGTGCCAGCAGTTTATACTCAGGGGGTAGGGTTGGGACTGAAGCTTTCTTT	CASSLYSGGRVGTEAFF
TRBJ2-7	TRBV27	15	NA	NA	TGTGCCAGCAGGTCGGGACTCCTTGCCCCCTACGAGCAGTACTTC	CASRSGLLAPYEQYF
TRBJ2-5	TRBV11-1	15	NA	NA	TGTGCCAGCAGCCGAACAACAGCTGCCCAAGAGACCCAGTACTTC	CASSRTTAAQETQYF
TRBJ2-5	TRBV24-1	16	NA	TRBD1	TGTGCCACCAGTGATTCCGGGACAGGAAGACAAGAGACCCAGTACTTC	CATSDSGTGRQETQYF
TRBJ1-5	TRBV6-6	18	few	TRBD1	TGTGCCAGCAGTCACCCACTTCGACAGGGGGTTAGCAATCAGCCCCAGCATTTT	CASSHPLRQGVSNQPQHF
TRBJ2-5	TRBV14	16	once	TRBD2	TGTGCCAGCAGCCAAGTCGGGGGGAGGGCCCAAGAGACCCAGTACTTC	CASSQVGGRAQETQYF
TRBJ2-1	TRBV7-9	13	NA	TRBD2	TGTGCCAGCCGGGACTACCAGTACAATGAGCAGTTCTTC	CASRDYQYNEQFF
TRBJ1-2	TRBV6-2/TRBV6-3	15	NA	NA	TGTGCCAGCAGTTATCCGGCGGATCTATCATATGGCTACACCTTC	CASSYPADLSYGYTF
TRBJ1-6	TRBV27	15	NA	TRBD1	TGTGCCAGCAGTTTGACGGGACAGATAAATTCACCCCTCCACTTT	CASSLTGQINSPLHF
TRBJ1-6	TRBV3-1/TRBV3-2	14	NA	NA	TGTGCCAGCAGCCTTTATAAACAGGGCCCACCCCTCCACTTT	CASSLYKQGPPLHF
TRBJ1-5	TRBV7-2	16	NA	TRBD1	TGTGCCAGCAGCATAACCGGGACAGGGCACAATCAGCCCCAGCATTTT	CASSITGTGHNQPQHF
TRBJ2-7	TRBV5-4	14	NA	TRBD2	TGTGCCAGCAGCTTGGACGGGACTACCTACGAGCAGTACTTC	CASSLDGTTYEQYF
TRBJ2-7	TRBV7-9	16	NA	NA	TGTGCCAGCAGCTTCCGCCAGGGGAAGGTTACCTACGAGCAGTACTTC	CASSFRQGKVTYEQYF
TRBJ2-3	TRBV3-1/TRBV3-2	15	NA	TRBD1	TGTGCCAGCAGCCAAGTAACAGGGGGAAGAGATACGCAGTATTTT	CASSQVTGGRDTQYF
TRBJ1-2	TRBV5-8	13	once	TRBD1	TGTGCCAGCAGCCAAGACAGGGGCAATGGCTACACCTTC	CASSQDRGNGYTF
TRBJ1-5	TRBV2	13	NA	NA	TGTGCCAGCAGTGCCGAGGCTAATCAGCCCCAGCATTTT	CASSAEANQPQHF
TRBJ1-6	TRBV7-2	15	once	TRBD1	TGTGCCAGCAGCTCCAACAGGGGGATAAATTCACCCCTCCACTTT	CASSSNRGINSPLHF
TRBJ1-2	TRBV20-1	11	NA	NA	TGCAGTGCTAGGCCCGCGGATGGCTACACCTTC	CSARPADGYTF
TRBJ2-2	TRBV18	17	NA	TRBD2	TGTGCCAGCTCACCTAGCCTAGCGGGAGGCCTCACCGGGGAGCTGTTTTTT	CASSPSLAGGLTGELFF
TRBJ1-3	TRBV7-8	16	NA	NA	TGTGCCAGCAGCCCTGGGCAGCAGGACTCTGGAAACACCATATATTTT	CASSPGQQDSGNTIYF
TRBJ2-7	TRBV15	13	NA	NA	TGTGCCACCCGGGGACACCTATCCTACGAGCAGTACTTC	CATRGHLSYEQYF
TRBJ2-7	TRBV5-4	13	few	NA	TGTGCCAGCAGCTTTAAGGGGAAATACGAGCAGTACTTC	CASSFKGKYEQYF
TRBJ2-3	TRBV5-1	14	NA	NA	TGCGCCAGCAAGGGGGAAGTGAGCACAGATACGCAGTATTTT	CASKGEVSTDTQYF
TRBJ2-7	TRBV18	14	NA	NA	TGTGCCAGCTCACCAAGACGGGAGTTGGGCGAGCAGTACTTC	CASSPRRELGEQYF
TRBJ2-5	TRBV5-4	18	NA	TRBD2	TGTGCCAGCAGCTCGCCCCCGGGACTAGCGGGGGGGGTGGGGACCCAGTACTTC	CASSSPPGLAGGVGTQYF